One T cell receptor (beta chain) is described in this entry. Antigen: not known. This entry comes from a study of a mutant IDH1 vaccine in newly diagnosed glioma. Turning to the study itself: It was radiotherapy, temozolomide, or both that patients received previously, with most receiving both.

Time point of the sample: week 47, end of study. Topical imiquimod accompanied each vaccine dose, which consisted of 300 ug of mutant IDH1 20-mer peptide. At weeks 1, 3, 5, 7, 11, 15, 19 and 23, patients received a vaccination, eight in all. Repertoires were generated with immunoSEQ multiplex PCR, while TCRdb's copy carries only in-frame clones and drops some. This table has tens of thousands of clones, roughly 80% appearing once. The receptor was isolated from a man aged 18 to 35 with glioma. Some clones in this sample may be carry-over from other donors' samples. The material was PBMCs, obtained from a glioma patient whose treatment included an IDH1 peptide vaccine.

CDR3 DNA: TGTGCCAGCAGACCGGACAGGGCAAGAGAAAAACTGTTTTTT. It encodes CASRPDRAREKLFF. The V gene is TRBV6-5, the J gene TRBJ1-4; TRBD1 matches 8 bases. V was clipped by 6 bases and J by 8 bases; unmatched bases: 8. The CDR3 runs 14 residues. CDR1 MNHEY and CDR2 SVGAGI come from the germline V gene.